Below are 2 T cell receptor beta chains sequenced from a single sample in a study of immune evolution from preneoplasia to lung adenocarcinoma. TCRdb keeps only in-frame clones here, not all; method: immunoSEQ multiplex PCR. The repertoire holds 3,500 to 5,500 clones, with roughly 80% as singletons. The sample consisted of FFPE lung adenocarcinoma in situ tissue. Every receptor here comes from a person aged 60-79 years with lung adenocarcinoma.

The chain uses TRBV27 and TRBJ2-5; TRBD1 or TRBD2 may be the D gene (7 bases each). The germline V gene encodes CDR1 MNHEY and CDR2 SMNVEV (reference sequence). V was trimmed by 7 bases and J by 4 bases, leaving 16 bases between them. This CDR3 is 14 amino acids long. Written as DNA, the CDR3 is TGTGCCAGCATCCACAGGGGAGGGGTAGAGACCCAGTACTTC. As protein: CASIHRGGVETQYF.

This clone has only one observation. The chain is built from TRBV15 and TRBJ2-7; D not certain. Trimming left V 1 base short and J 0 bases short, with 10 bases between. CDR3 size: 15 residues. Germline V gene sequence: CDR1 LNHNV, CDR2 YYDKDF (reference sequence). As DNA, the CDR3 is TGTGCCACCAGCAGAGCCGCAGGACCCTCCTACGAGCAGTACTTC. It encodes CATSRAAGPSYEQYF. Drawing the rest from reference TRBV15 and TRBJ2-7, the complete variable domain is DAMVIQNPRYQVTQFGKPVTLSCSQTLNHNVMYWYQQKSSQAPKLLFHYYDKDFNNEADTPDNFQSRRPNTSFCFLDIRSPGLGDTAMYLCATSRAAGPSYEQYFGPGTRLTVT.